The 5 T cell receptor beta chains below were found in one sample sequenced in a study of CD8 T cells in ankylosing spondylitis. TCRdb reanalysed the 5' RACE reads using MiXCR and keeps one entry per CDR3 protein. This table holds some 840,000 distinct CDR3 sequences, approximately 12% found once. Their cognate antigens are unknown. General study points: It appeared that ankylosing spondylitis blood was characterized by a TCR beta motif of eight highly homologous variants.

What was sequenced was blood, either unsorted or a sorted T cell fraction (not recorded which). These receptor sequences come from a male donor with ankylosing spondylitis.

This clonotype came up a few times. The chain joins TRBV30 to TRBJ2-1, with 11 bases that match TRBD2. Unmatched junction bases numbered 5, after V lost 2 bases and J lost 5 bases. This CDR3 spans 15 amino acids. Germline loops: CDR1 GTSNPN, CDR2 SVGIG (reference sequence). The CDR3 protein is CAWSRLAGGDNEQFF. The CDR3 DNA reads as TGTGCCTGGAGTCGTCTAGCGGGGGGAGACAATGAGCAGTTCTTC.

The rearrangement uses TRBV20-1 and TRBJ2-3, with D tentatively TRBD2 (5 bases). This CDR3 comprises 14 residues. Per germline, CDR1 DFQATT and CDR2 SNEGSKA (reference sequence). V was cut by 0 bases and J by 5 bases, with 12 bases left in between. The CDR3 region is CSARDWRRGDTQYF. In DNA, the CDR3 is TGCAGTGCTAGAGATTGGCGACGGGGAGATACGCAGTATTTT.

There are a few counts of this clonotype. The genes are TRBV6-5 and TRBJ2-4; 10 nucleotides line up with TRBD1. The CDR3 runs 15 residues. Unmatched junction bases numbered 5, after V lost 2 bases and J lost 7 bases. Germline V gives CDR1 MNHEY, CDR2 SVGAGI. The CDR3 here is CASSYGGTGANIQYF. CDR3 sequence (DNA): TGTGCCAGCAGTTACGGAGGGACAGGGGCGAACATTCAGTACTTC.

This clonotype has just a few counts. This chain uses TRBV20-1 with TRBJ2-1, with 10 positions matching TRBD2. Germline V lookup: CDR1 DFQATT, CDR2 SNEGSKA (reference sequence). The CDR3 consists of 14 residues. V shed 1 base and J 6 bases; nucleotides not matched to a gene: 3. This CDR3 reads CSARALAGANEQFF. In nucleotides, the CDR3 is TGCAGTGCTAGAGCCCTAGCGGGAGCCAATGAGCAGTTCTTC.

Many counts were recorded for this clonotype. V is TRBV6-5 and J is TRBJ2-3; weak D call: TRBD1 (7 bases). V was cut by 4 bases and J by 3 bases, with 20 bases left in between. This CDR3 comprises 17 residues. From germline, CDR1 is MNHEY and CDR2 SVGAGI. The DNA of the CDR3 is TGTGCCAGCAGTTCCATCAGGGGGGATCCGGGTACAGATACGCAGTATTTT. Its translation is CASSSIRGDPGTDTQYF.